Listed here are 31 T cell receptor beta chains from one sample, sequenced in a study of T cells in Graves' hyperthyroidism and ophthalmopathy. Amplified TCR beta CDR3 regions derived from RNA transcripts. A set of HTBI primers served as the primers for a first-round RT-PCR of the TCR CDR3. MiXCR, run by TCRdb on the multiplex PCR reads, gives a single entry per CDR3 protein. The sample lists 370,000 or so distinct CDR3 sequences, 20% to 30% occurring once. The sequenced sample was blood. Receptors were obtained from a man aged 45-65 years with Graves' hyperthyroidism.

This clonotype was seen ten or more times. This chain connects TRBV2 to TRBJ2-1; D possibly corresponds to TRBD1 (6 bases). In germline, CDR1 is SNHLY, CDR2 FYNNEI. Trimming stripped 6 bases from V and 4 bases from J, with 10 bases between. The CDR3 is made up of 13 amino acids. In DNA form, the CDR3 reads TGTGCCAGCAGGCCCGGACAGTACAATGAGCAGTTCTTC. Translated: CASRPGQYNEQFF.

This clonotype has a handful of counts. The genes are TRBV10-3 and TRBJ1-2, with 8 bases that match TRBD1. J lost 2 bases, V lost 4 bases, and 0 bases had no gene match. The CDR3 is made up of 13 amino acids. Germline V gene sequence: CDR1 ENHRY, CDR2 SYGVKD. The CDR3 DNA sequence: TGTGCCATCAGTGGGACAGGGAACTATGGCTACACCTTC. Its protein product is CAISGTGNYGYTF.

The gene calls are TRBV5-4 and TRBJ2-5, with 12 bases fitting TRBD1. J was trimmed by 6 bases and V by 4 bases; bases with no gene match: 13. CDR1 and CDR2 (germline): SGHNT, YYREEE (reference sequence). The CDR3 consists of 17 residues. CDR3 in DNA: TGTGCCAGCAGCCCGGAGGGGGGACAGGGGGCGCGGAAGACCCAGTACTTC. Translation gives CASSPEGGQGARKTQYF.

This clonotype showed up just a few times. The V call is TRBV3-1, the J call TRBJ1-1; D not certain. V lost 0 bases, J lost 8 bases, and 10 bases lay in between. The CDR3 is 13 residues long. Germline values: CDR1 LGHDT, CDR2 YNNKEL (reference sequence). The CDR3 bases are TGTGCCAGCAGCCAAGATTTCCGGCCAGAAGCTTTCTTT. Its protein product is CASSQDFRPEAFF.

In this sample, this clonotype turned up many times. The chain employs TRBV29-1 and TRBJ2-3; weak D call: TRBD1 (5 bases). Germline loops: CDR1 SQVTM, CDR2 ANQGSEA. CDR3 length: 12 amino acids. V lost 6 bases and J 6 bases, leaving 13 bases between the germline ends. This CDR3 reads CSVNWGPDTQYF. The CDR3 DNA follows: TGCAGCGTCAACTGGGGCCCGGATACGCAGTATTTT.

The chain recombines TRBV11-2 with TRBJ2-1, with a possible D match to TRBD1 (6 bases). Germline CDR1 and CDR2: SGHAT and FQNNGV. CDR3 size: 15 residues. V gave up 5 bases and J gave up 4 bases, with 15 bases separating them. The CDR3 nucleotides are TGTGCCAGCAGCCTAACCGGGACACCTTACAATGAGCAGTTCTTC. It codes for CASSLTGTPYNEQFF.

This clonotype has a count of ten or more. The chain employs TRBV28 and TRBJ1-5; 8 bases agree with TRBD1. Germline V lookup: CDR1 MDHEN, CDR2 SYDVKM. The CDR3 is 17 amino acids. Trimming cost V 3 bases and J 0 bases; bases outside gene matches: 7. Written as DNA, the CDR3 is TGTGCCAGCAGTTTCAACAGGGGGAGTTATAGCAATCAGCCCCAGCATTTT. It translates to CASSFNRGSYSNQPQHF.

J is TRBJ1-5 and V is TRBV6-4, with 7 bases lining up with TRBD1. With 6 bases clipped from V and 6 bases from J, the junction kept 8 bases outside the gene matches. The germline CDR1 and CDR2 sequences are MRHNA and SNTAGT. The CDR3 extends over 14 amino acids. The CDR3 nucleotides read TGTGCCAGCAGCGCCCGGACAGGTGGTCAGCCCCAGCATTTT. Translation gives CASSARTGGQPQHF.

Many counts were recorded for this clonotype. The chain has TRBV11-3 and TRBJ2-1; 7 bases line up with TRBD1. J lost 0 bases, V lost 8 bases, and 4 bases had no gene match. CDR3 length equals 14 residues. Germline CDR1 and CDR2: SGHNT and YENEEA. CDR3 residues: CASGSGGSYNEQFF. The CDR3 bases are TGTGCCAGCGGTTCAGGGGGCTCCTACAATGAGCAGTTCTTC.

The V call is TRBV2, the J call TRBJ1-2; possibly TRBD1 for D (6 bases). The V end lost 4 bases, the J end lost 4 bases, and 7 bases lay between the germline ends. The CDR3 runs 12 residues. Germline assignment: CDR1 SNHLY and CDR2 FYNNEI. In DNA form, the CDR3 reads TGTGCCAGCAGTGGAGGGGGCTATGGCTACACCTTC. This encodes CASSGGGYGYTF.

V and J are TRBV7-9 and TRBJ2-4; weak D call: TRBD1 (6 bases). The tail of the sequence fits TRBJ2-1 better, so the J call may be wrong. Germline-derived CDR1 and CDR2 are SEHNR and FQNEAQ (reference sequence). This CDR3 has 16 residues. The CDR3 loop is CASSLVQGLAKNIQFF. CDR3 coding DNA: TGTGCCAGCAGCTTAGTTCAGGGGCTCGCCAAAAACATTCAGTTCTTC.

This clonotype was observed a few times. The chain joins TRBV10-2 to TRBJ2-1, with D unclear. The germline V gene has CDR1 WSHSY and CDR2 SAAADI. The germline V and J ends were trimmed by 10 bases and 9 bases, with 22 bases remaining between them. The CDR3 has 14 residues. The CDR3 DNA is TGCGCCACCTACGACTCCCTATTGTTTGGTGAGCAGTTCTTC. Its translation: CATYDSLLFGEQFF.

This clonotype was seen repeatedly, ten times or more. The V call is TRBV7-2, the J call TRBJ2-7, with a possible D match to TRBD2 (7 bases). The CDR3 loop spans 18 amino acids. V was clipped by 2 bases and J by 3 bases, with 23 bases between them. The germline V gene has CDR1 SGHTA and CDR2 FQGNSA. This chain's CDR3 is CASSLRGAGPQYGYEQYF. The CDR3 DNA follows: TGTGCCAGCAGCTTACGGGGGGCGGGACCTCAGTACGGCTACGAGCAGTACTTC.

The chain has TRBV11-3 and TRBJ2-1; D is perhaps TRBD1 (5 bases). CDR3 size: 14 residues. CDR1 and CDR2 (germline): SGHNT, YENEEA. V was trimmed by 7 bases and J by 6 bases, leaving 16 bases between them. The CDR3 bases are TGTGCCAGCAAGGTGGGGCCGAATTTCAATGAGCAGTTCTTC. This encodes CASKVGPNFNEQFF.

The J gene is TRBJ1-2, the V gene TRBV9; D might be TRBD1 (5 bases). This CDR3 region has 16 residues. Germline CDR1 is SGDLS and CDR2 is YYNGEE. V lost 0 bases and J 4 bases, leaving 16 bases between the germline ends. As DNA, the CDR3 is TGTGCCAGCAGCGTAGCCATTGAGGGGAAGTTCTATGGCTACACCTTC. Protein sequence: CASSVAIEGKFYGYTF.

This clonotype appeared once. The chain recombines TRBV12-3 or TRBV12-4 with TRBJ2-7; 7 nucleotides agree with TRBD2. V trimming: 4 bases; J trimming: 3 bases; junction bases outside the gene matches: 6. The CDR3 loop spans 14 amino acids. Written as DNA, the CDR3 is TGTGCCAGCAGTTCATCCGGGACTAACTACGAGCAGTACTTC. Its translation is CASSSSGTNYEQYF.

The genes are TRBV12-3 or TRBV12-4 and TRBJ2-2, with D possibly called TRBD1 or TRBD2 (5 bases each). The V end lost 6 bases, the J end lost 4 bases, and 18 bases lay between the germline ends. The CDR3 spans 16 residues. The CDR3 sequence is CASSQPTPRGTGELFF. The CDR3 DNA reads TGTGCCAGCAGCCAACCCACCCCGAGGGGCACCGGGGAGCTGTTTTTT.

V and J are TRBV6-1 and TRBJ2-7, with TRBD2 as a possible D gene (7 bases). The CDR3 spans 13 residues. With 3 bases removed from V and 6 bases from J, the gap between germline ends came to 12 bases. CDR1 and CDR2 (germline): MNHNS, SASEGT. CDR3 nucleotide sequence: TGTGCCAGCAGTGACGTCGGGGGGCGCGAGCAGTACTTC. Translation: CASSDVGGREQYF.

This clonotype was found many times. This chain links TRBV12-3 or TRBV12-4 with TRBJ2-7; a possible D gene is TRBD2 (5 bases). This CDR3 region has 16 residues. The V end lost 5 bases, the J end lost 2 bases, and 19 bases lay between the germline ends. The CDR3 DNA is TGTGCCAGCAGTCCCTCCGGCCAGCGGAACCCCTACGAGCAGTACTTC. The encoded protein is CASSPSGQRNPYEQYF.

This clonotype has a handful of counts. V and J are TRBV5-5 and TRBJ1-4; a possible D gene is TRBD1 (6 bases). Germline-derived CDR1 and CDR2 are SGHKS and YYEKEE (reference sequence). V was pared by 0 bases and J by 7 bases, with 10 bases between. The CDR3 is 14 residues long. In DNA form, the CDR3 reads TGTGCCAGCAGCTTGGCCCTGGACAGTGAAAAACTGTTTTTT. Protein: CASSLALDSEKLFF.

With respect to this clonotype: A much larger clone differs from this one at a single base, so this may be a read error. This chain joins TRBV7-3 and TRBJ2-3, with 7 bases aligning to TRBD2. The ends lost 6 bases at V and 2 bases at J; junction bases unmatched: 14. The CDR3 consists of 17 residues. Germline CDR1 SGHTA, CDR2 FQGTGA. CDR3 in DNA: TGTGCCAGCAGTAATAACTACCGGGACTATCTCACAGATACGCAGTATTTT. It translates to CASSNNYRDYLTDTQYF.

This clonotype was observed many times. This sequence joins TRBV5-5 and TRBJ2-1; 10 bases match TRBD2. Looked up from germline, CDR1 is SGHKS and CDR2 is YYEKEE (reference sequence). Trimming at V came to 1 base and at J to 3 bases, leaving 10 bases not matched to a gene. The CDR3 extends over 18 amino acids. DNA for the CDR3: TGTGCCAGCAGCTTGCGGGATGGACTAGCGGCCGGCTACAATGAGCAGTTCTTC. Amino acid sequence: CASSLRDGLAAGYNEQFF.

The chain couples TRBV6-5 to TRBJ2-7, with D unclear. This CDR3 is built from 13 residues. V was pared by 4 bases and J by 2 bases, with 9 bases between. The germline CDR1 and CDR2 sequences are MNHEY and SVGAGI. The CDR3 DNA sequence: TGTGCCAGCAGTTTATATCTAGCCTACGAGCAGTACTTC. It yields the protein CASSLYLAYEQYF.

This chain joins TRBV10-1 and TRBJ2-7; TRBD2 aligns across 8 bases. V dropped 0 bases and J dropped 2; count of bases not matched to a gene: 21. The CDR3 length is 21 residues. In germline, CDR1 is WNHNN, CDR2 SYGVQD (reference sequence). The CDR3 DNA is TGCGCCAGCAGTGAGTCGTTGTCAAGGTGGCTAGCGGGTATCCCCGCCTACGAGCAGTACTTC. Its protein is CASSESLSRWLAGIPAYEQYF.

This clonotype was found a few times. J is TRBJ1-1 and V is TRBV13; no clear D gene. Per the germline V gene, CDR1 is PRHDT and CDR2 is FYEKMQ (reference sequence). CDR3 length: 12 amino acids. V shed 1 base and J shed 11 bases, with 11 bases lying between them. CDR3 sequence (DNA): TGTGCCAGCAGCTTAGTAGGAGGTGTGGCTTTCTTT. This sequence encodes CASSLVGGVAFF.

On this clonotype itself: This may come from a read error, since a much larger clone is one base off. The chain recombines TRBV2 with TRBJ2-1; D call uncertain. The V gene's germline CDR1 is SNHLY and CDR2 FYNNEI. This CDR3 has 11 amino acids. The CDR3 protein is CASSDYNERFF. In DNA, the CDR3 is TGTGCCAGCAGCGATTACAATGAGCGGTTCTTC.

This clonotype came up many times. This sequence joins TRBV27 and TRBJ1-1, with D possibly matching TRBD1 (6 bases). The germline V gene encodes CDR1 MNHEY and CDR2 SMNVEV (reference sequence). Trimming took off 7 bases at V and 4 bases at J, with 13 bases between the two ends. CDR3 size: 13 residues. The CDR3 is CASTTGSLTEAFF. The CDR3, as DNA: TGTGCCAGCACAACAGGGAGTCTCACTGAAGCTTTCTTT.

CDR3 nucleotide sequence: TGCAGTGCCGACCTTCCCGGGGGGTATGAGCAGTTCTTC. Protein sequence: CSADLPGGYEQFF. The chain couples TRBV20-1 to TRBJ2-1; 7 positions match TRBD2. The CDR3 has 13 residues. Germline CDR1 DFQATT, CDR2 SNEGSKA (reference sequence). The J segment lost 8 bases and the V segment lost 6 bases, leaving 10 bases of the junction unmatched.

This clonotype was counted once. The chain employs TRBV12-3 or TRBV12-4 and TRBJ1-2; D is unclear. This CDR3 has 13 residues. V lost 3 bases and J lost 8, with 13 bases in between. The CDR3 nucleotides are TGTGCCAGCAGTTTCGCCCCGAGGAACGGCTACACCTTC. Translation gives CASSFAPRNGYTF.

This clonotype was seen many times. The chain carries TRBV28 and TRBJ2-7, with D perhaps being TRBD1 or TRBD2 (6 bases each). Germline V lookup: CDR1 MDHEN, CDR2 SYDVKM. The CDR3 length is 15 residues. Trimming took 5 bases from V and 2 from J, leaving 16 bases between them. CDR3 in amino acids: CASSPLGGSAYEQYF. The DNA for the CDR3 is TGTGCCAGCAGTCCCCTGGGGGGCTCCGCCTACGAGCAGTACTTC.

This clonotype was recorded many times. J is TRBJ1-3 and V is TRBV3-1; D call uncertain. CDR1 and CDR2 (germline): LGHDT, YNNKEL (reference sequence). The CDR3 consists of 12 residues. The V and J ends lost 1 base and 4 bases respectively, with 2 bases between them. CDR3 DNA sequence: TGTGCCAGCAGCCAAGCCGGAAACACCATATATTTT. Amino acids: CASSQAGNTIYF.